What follows are 6 T cell receptor beta chains derived from one specimen sequenced in a study of shared clonotypes between healthy human individuals. Assay used: immunoSEQ multiplex PCR; TCRdb lists only in-frame clones, some missing. The sample lists around 1.4 million clones; 98% were seen once. Sequenced sample: naive CD4+ T cells sorted from blood. Noted subset: CD45RA+ positively selected. The source of these receptors is a man between 25 and 39 years old in good health.

The V and J genes are TRBV18 and TRBJ1-2; D not resolved. Germline values: CDR1 KGHSH, CDR2 LQKENI. Trimming pared 2 bases from V and 13 bases from J, leaving 26 bases between. The CDR3 spans 16 residues. The CDR3 spells CASSPKRTAASPGVTF. CDR3 nucleotides: TGTGCCAGCTCACCAAAAAGAACAGCCGCCTCGCCTGGCGTCACCTTC. Using reference TRBV18 and TRBJ1-2 for the parts outside the CDR3, the full variable domain is NAGVMQNPRHLVRRRGQEARLRCSPMKGHSHVYWYRQLPEEGLKFMVYLQKENIIDESGMPKERFSAEFPKEGPSILRIQQVVRGDSAAYFCASSPKRTAASPGVTFGSGTRLTVV.

The V gene is TRBV5-1, the J gene TRBJ2-3, with D possibly TRBD1 on 6 matching bases. The CDR3 covers 14 residues. Germline V gene lookup returns CDR1 SGHRS and CDR2 YFSETQ. V lost 4 bases and J 6 bases, leaving 15 bases between the germline ends. CDR3 bases: TGCGCCAGCAGCCCAGGACAGCAAGTGGATACGCAGTATTTT. It yields the protein CASSPGQQVDTQYF.

J is TRBJ2-3 and V is TRBV30, with D possibly being TRBD1 (5 bases). From germline, CDR1 is GTSNPN and CDR2 SVGIG (reference sequence). Deletions cut 1 base from V and 8 bases from J, with 22 bases between. CDR3 length equals 16 residues. CDR3 residues: CAWSASWQGPSVTQYF. In nucleotides, the CDR3 is TGTGCCTGGAGTGCGAGCTGGCAGGGCCCCTCCGTTACGCAGTATTTT.

The chain links TRBV2 to TRBJ1-1; D gene ambiguous. Trimming shortened V by 8 bases and J by 2 bases, and 18 bases separated the two germline ends. The CDR3 is made up of 15 amino acids. Looked up from germline, CDR1 is SNHLY and CDR2 is FYNNEI. DNA for the CDR3: TGTGCCAGCTTGGGGTTGGTAGCCTCTAACACTGAAGCTTTCTTT. This translates into CASLGLVASNTEAFF.

V is TRBV11-1 and J is TRBJ2-1; 12 bases line up with TRBD2. The CDR3 runs to 17 residues. Unmatched junction bases numbered 10, after V lost 5 bases and J lost 5 bases. Germline CDR1 is SGHAT and CDR2 is FQDESV (reference sequence). The CDR3 nucleotides read TGTGCCAGCAGCCAGCTAGCGGGAGGGGATTTGAACAATGAGCAGTTCTTC. This sequence encodes CASSQLAGGDLNNEQFF.

The rearrangement uses TRBV7-2 and TRBJ1-1, with unresolved D. With 0 bases removed from V and 1 base from J, the gap between germline ends came to 6 bases. The CDR3 extends over 14 amino acids. Germline V CDR1 and CDR2: SGHTA, FQGNSA. The CDR3 protein is CASSLAARNTEAFF. The CDR3, as DNA: TGTGCCAGCAGCTTAGCGGCTCGGAACACTGAAGCTTTCTTT. The full variable domain, its missing parts supplied by reference TRBV7-2 and TRBJ1-1, is GAGVSQSPSNKVTEKGKDVELRCDPISGHTALYWYRQSLGQGLEFLIYFQGNSAPDKSGLPSDRFSAERTGGSVSTLTIQRTQQEDSAVYLCASSLAARNTEAFFGQGTRLTVV.